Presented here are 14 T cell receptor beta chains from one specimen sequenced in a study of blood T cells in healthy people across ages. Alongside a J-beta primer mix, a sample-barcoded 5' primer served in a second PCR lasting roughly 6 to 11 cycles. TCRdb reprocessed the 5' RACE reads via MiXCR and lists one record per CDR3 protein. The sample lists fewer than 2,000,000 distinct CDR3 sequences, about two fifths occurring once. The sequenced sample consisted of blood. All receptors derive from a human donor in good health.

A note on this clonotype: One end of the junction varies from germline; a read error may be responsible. In nucleotides, the CDR3 is TGTGCCGGCAGCCCGGGACTAGCAGGCGGCACAGATACGCAGTATTTT. As protein: CAGSPGLAGGTDTQYF. This chain joins TRBV7-2 and TRBJ2-3; 9 nucleotides match TRBD2. The CDR3 contains 16 residues. Germline CDR1 SGHTA, CDR2 FQGNSA.

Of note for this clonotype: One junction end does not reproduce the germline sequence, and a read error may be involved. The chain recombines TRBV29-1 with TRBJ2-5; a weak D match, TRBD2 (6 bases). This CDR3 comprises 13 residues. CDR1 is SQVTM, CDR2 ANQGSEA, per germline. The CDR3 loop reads CGVVWGDQETQYF. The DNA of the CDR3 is TGCGGCGTTGTTTGGGGGGATCAAGAGACCCAGTACTTC.

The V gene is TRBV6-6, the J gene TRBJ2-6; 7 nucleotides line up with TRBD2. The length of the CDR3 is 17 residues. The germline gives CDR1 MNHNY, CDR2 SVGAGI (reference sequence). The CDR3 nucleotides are TGTGCAGTCGGGGGAGGGGTCGATCTCTCTGGGGCCAACGTCCTGACTTTC. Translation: CAVGGGVDLSGANVLTF.

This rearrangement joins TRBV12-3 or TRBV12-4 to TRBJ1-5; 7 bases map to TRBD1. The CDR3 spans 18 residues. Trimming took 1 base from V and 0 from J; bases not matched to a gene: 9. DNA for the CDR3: TGTGCCAGCAGTTTAGGTGTAATAGGGGGCTTTAGCAATCAGCCCCAGCATTTT. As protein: CASSLGVIGGFSNQPQHF.

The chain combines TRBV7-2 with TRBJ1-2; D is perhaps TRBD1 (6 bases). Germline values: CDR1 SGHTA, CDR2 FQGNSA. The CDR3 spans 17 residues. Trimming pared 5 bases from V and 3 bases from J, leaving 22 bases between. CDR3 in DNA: TGTGCCAGCAGCCGCACTTCCCTAACAGGGTTTGACTATGGCTACACCTTC. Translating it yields CASSRTSLTGFDYGYTF.

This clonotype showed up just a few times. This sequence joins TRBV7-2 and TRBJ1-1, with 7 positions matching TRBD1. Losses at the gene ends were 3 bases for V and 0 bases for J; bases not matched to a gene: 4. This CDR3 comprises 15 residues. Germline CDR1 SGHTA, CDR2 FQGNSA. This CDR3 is CASSLTDRMNTEAFF. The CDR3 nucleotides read TGTGCCAGCAGCTTGACGGACAGGATGAACACTGAAGCTTTCTTT.

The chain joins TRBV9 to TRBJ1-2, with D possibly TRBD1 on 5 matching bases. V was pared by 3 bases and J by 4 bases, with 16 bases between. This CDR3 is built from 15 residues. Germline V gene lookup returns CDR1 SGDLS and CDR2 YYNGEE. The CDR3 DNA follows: TGTGCCAGCAGCGCCGCCCCCAGACAGCCCTATGGCTACACCTTC. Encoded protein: CASSAAPRQPYGYTF.

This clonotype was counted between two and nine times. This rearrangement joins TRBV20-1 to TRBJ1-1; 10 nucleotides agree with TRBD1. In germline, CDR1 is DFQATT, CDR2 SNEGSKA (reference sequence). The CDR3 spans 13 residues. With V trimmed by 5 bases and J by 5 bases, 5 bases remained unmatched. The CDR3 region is CSADRGRETEAFF. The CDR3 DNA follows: TGCAGTGCTGACAGGGGGCGAGAGACTGAAGCTTTCTTT.

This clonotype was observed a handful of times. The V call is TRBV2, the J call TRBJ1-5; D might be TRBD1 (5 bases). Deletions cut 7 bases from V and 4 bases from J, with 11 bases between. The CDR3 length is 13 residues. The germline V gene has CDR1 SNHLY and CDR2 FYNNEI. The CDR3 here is CASTRGPNQPQHF. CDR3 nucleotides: TGTGCCAGCACCCGGGGCCCAAATCAGCCCCAGCATTTT.

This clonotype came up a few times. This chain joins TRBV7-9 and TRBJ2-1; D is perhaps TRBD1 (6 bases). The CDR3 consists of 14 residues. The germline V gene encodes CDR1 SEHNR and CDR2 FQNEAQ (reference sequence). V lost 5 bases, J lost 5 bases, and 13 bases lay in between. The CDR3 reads CASSPSNRDNEQFF. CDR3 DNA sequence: TGTGCCAGCAGCCCGTCCAACAGGGACAATGAGCAGTTCTTC. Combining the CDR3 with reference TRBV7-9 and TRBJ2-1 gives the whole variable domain DTGVSQNPRHKITKRGQNVTFRCDPISEHNRLYWYRQTLGQGPEFLTYFQNEAQLEKSRLLSDRFSAERPKGSFSTLEIQRTEQGDSAMYLCASSPSNRDNEQFFGPGTRLTVL.

The CDR3 loop reads CASSLGGARLFF. The CDR3 nucleotides read TGTGCCAGCAGTTTGGGGGGGGCCAGGTTGTTTTTT. The chain uses TRBV12-3 or TRBV12-4 and TRBJ1-4; possible D gene TRBD1, 6 bases. V lost 3 bases, J lost 15 bases, and 14 bases lay in between. The CDR3 is made up of 12 amino acids.

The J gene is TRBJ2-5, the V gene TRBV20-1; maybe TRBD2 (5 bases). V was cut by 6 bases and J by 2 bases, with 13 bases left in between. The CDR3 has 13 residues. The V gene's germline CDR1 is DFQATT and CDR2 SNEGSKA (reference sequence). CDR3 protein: CSADLLGQETQYF. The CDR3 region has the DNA TGCAGTGCCGACCTACTAGGACAAGAGACCCAGTACTTC.

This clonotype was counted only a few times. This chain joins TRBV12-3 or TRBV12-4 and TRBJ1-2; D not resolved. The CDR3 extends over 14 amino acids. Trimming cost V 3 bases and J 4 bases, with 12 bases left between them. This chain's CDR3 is CASSFDQNTYGYTF. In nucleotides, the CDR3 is TGTGCCAGCAGTTTCGACCAGAACACCTATGGCTACACCTTC.

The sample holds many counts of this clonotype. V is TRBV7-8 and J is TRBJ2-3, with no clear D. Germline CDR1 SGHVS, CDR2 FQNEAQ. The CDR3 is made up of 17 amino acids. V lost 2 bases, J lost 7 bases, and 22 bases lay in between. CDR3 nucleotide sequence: TGTGCCAGCAGCTTACCGTTGAGGATGGGTGTGAAATATACGCAGTATTTT. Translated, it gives CASSLPLRMGVKYTQYF.